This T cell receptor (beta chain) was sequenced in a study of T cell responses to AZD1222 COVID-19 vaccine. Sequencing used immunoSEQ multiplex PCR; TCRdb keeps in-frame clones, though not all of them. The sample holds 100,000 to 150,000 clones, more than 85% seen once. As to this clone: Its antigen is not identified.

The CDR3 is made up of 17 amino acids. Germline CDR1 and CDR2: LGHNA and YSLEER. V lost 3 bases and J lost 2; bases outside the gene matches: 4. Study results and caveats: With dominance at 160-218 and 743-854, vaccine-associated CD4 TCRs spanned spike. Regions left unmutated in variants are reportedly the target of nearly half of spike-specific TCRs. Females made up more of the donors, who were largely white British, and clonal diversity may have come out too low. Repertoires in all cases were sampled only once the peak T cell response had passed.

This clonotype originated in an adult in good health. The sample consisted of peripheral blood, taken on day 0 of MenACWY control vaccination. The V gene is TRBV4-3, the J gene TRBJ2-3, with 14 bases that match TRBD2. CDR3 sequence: CASSQGTSGSITDTQYF. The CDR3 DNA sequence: TGCGCCAGCAGCCAGGGGACTAGCGGGAGTATCACAGATACGCAGTATTTT.